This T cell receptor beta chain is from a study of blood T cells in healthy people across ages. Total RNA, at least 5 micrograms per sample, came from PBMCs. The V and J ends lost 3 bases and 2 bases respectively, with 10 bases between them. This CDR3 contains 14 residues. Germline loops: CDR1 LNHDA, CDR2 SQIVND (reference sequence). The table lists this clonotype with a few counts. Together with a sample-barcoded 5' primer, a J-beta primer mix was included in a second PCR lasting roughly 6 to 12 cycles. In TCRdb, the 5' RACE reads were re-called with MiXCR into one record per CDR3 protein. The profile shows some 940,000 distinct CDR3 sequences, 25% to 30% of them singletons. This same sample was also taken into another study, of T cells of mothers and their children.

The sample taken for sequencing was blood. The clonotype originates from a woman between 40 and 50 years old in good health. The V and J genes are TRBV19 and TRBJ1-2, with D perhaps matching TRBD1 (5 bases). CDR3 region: CASSIQGANYGYTF. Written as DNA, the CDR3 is TGTGCCAGTAGTATCCAGGGCGCAAACTATGGCTACACCTTC.